These 4 T cell receptor beta chains were sequenced from one sample in a study of technical replicates of blood from several donors. Assay used: immunoSEQ multiplex PCR; TCRdb lists only in-frame clones, some missing. The profile covers under 85,000 clones, with around 90% appearing a single time and approximately 0.4% taken by the ten largest. Input material: T cells isolated from PBMCs. These TCRs come from a human donor in good health.

The V gene is TRBV28, the J gene TRBJ1-5, with 7 bases identical to TRBD1. The CDR3 runs 17 residues. Germline V CDR1 and CDR2: MDHEN, SYDVKM. Losses at the gene ends were 5 bases for V and 0 bases for J; bases not matched to a gene: 10. CDR3 bases: TGTGCCAGCAGTACTAGGGACAGTTCGTATAGCAATCAGCCCCAGCATTTT. It encodes CASSTRDSSYSNQPQHF.

This chain joins TRBV7-9 and TRBJ2-7, with D perhaps matching TRBD1 (5 bases). The germline CDR1 and CDR2 sequences are SEHNR and FQNEAQ (reference sequence). This CDR3 is 15 amino acids long. The germline V and J ends were trimmed by 7 bases and 3 bases, with 19 bases remaining between them. CDR3 DNA sequence: TGTGCCAGCACCACTTATGCCCAAGGGGACTACGAGCAGTACTTC. The encoded protein is CASTTYAQGDYEQYF. Together with reference TRBV7-9 and TRBJ2-7, the CDR3 gives the full variable domain: DTGVSQNPRHKITKRGQNVTFRCDPISEHNRLYWYRQTLGQGPEFLTYFQNEAQLEKSRLLSDRFSAERPKGSFSTLEIQRTEQGDSAMYLCASTTYAQGDYEQYFGPGTRLTVT.

Here the CDR3 reads CASLSEDTQYF. CDR3 DNA sequence: TGTGCCAGTCTATCGGAGGATACGCAGTATTTT. This chain connects TRBV28 to TRBJ2-3; D not resolved. Germline CDR1 is MDHEN and CDR2 is SYDVKM. V dropped 9 bases and J dropped 6 bases, with 10 bases sitting between them. The CDR3 length is 11 residues.

The chain uses TRBV27 and TRBJ2-7; possible D gene TRBD1, 6 bases. CDR1 and CDR2 (germline): MNHEY, SMNVEV (reference sequence). The CDR3 sequence is 14 residues long. V lost 2 bases and J 2 bases, leaving 10 bases between the germline ends. CDR3 sequence: CASSLGWGPYEQYF. The CDR3 nucleotides read TGTGCCAGCAGTTTAGGGTGGGGGCCCTACGAGCAGTACTTC.